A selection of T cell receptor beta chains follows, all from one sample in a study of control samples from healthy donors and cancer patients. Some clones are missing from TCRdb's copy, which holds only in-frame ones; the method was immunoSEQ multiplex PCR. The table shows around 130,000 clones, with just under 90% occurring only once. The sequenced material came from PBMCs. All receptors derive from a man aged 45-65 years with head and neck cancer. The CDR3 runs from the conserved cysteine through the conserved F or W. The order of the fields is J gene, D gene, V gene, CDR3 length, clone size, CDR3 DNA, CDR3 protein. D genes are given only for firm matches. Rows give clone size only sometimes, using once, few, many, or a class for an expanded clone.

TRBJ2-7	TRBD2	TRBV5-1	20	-	TGCGCCAGCAGCCCACCCACAGTGAGGTCAGGACTAGCGGGAATCTACGAGCAGTACTTC	CASSPPTVRSGLAGIYEQYF
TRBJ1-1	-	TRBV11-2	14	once	TGTGCCAGCAGCTTATTCGGCAGTGCCCCTGAAGCTTTCTTT	CASSLFGSAPEAFF
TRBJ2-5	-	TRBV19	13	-	TGTGCCAGTAACGGGGCTGGGTGGGAGACCCAGTACTTC	CASNGAGWETQYF
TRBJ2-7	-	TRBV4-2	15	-	TGTGCCAGCAGCCAAGAAACCCAAACAAGCTACGAGCAGTACTTC	CASSQETQTSYEQYF
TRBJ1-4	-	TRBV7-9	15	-	TGTGCCAGTCAGGCCCGGGGGGCTACTAATGAAAAACTGTTTTTT	CASQARGATNEKLFF
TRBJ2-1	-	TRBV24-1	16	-	TGTGCCACCAGTGATACCGGGACACCTTCCTACAATGAGCAGTTCTTC	CATSDTGTPSYNEQFF
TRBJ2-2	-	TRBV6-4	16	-	TGTGCCAGCAGAGGGTTGCCGGGACCGGGGTCCGGGGAGCTGTTTTTT	CASRGLPGPGSGELFF
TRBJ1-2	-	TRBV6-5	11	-	TGTGCCATTAGGGAGGGCTATGGCTACACCTTC	CAIREGYGYTF
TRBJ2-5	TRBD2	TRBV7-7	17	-	TGTGCTAGCAGACCATTAGCGGGAGGGCCACGCCAAGAGACCCAGTACTTC	CASRPLAGGPRQETQYF
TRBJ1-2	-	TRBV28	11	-	TGTGCCAGCAGTGGATTGGGTGGCTACACCTTC	CASSGLGGYTF
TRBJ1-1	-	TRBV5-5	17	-	TGTGCCAGCAGCTTGTGGGAGACAGAGAGCATGAACACTGAAGCTTTCTTT	CASSLWETESMNTEAFF
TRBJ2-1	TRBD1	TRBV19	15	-	TGTGCCAGTAGTATAGCTACAGGGGGCTACAATGAGCAGTTCTTC	CASSIATGGYNEQFF
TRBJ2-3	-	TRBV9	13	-	TGTGCCAGCAGCTTTCAGTCCACAGATACGCAGTATTTT	CASSFQSTDTQYF
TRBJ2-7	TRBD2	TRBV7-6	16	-	TGTGCCAGCAGCCCAGGAGCGGGAGGGGAAACCTACGAGCAGTACTTC	CASSPGAGGETYEQYF
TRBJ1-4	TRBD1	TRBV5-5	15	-	TGTGCCAGCAGTTCACTCGGGACAGGGCTAGAAAAACTGTTTTTT	CASSSLGTGLEKLFF
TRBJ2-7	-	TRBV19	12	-	TGTGCCAGTAGTCGAGGAATGTACGAGCAGTACTTC	CASSRGMYEQYF